A few counts support the clone carrying this T cell receptor (beta chain). Its antigen is currently unknown. The sample originates from a study of CD8 T cells in ankylosing spondylitis. The length of the CDR3 is 15 residues. The V end was cut by 7 bases, the J end by 0 bases, with 18 bases between. The germline gives CDR1 SQVTM, CDR2 ANQGSEA. Each CDR3 protein gets one entry after TCRdb re-called the 5' RACE reads with MiXCR. The repertoire consists of fewer than 350,000 distinct CDR3 sequences, with 9.5% to 13% occurring once and the leading ten covering roughly 9%. Notes on the study in general: Clones tied to disease were said to be significantly enriched in matched ankylosing spondylitis synovial fluid. CD8+ cells made up the disease-linked clones, which were relatively rare in peripheral blood.

Sequences were obtained from blood, either unsorted or a sorted T cell fraction (not recorded which). The rearrangement uses TRBV29-1 and TRBJ1-1, with a tentative D call TRBD1 (5 bases). The origin of this receptor is a female donor with ankylosing spondylitis or in good health (not recorded which). The CDR3 coding sequence is TGCAGCGCCCGAAGGGACGGACACATGAACACTGAAGCTTTCTTT. Its translation: CSARRDGHMNTEAFF.